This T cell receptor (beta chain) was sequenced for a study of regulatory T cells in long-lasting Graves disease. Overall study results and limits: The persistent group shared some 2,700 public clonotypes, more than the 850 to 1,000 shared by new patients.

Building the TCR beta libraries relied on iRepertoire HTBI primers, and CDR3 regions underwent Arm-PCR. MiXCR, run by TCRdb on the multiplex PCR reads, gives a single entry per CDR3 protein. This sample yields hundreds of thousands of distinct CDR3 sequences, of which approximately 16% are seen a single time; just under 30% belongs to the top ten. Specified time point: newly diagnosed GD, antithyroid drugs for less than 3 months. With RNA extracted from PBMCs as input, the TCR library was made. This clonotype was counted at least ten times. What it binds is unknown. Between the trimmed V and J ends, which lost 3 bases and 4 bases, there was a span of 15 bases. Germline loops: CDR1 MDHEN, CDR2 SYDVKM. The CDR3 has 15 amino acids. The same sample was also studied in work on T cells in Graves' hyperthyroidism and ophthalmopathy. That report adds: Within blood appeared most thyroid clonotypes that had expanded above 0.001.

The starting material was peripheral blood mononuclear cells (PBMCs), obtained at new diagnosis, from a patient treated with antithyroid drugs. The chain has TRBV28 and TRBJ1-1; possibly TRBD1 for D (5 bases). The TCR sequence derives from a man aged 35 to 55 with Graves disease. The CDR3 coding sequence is TGTGCCAGCAGTTTTCCGGGGGTGGGCGGCACTGAAGCTTTCTTT. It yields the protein CASSFPGVGGTEAFF.